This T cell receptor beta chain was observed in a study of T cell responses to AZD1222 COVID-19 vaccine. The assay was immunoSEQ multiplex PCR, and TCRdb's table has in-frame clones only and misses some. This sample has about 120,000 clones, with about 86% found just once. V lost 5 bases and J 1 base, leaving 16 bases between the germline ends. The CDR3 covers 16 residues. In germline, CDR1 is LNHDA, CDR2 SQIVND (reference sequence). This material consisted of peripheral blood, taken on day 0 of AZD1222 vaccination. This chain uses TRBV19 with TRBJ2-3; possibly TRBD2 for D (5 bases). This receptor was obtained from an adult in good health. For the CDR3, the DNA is TGTGCCAGTAGTCGGAGCGGCAGCGGAGGCACAGATACGCAGTATTTT. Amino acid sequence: CASSRSGSGGTDTQYF.